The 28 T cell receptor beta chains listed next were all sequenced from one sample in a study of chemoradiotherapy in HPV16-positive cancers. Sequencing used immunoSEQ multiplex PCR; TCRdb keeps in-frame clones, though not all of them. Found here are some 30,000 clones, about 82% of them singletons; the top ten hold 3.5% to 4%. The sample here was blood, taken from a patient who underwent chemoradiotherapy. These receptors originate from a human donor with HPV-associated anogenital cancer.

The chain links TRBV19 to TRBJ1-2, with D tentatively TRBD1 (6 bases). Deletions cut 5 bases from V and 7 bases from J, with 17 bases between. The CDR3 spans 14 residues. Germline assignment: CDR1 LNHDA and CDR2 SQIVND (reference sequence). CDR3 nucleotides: TGTGCCAGTAGTCCACTCGGGAGGGGGAGTGGCTACACCTTC. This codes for CASSPLGRGSGYTF.

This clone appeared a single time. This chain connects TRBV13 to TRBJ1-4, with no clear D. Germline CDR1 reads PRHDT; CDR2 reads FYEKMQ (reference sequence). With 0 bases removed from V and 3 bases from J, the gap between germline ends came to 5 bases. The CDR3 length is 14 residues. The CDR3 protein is CASSLGGANEKLFF. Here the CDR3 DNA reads TGTGCCAGCAGCTTAGGGGGTGCTAATGAAAAACTGTTTTTT.

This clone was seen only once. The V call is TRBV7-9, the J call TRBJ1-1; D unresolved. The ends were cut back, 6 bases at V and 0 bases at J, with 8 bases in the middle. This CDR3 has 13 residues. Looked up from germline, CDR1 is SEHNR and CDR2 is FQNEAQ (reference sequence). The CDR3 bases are TGTGCCAGCAGGAAAAGCATGAACACTGAAGCTTTCTTT. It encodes CASRKSMNTEAFF.

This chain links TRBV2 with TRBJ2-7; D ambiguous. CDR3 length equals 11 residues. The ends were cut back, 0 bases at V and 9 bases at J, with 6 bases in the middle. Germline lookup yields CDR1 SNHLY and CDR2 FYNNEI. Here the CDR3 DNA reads TGTGCCAGCAGTGAAGCCCAAGGGCAGTACTTC. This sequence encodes CASSEAQGQYF. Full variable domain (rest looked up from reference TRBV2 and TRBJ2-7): EPEVTQTPSHQVTQMGQEVILRCVPISNHLYFYWYRQILGQKVEFLVSFYNNEISEKSEIFDDQFSVERPDGSNFTLKIRSTKLEDSAMYFCASSEAQGQYFGPGTRLTVT.

The DNA for the CDR3 is TGTGCCAGCAGTGAAACGACGGGGGGCCTACCCCGAGCCACAGATACGCAGTATTTT. It specifies CASSETTGGLPRATDTQYF. V usage is TRBV2 and J usage is TRBJ2-3, with D possibly matching TRBD2 (7 bases). CDR1 is SNHLY and CDR2 is FYNNEI in the germline V gene. V was shortened by 2 bases and J by 2 bases, with 23 bases between the two germline ends. The CDR3 spans 19 residues.

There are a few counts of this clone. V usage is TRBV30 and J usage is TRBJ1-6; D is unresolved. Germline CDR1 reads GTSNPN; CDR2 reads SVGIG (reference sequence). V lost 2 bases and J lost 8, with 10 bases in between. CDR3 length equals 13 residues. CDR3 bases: TGTGCCTGGAGTTGGGCCGCGGATTCACCCCTCCACTTT. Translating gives CAWSWAADSPLHF.

CDR3 loop: CASSQAPPIKDRNTEAFF. The CDR3 DNA follows: TGTGCCAGCAGCCAGGCCCCCCCTATTAAGGACAGGAACACTGAAGCTTTCTTT. V gene TRBV5-5 combines with J gene TRBJ1-1; the D gene is possibly TRBD1 (6 bases). Trimming removed 4 bases at V and 1 base at J, with 23 bases between. CDR3 length: 18 residues. CDR1 and CDR2 from the germline V gene are SGHKS and YYEKEE (reference sequence).

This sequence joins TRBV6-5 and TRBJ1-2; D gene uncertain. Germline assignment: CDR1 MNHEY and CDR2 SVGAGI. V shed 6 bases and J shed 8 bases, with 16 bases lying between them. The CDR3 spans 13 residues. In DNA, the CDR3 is TGTGCCAGCAGACCTACTGGCGCCTACGGCTACACCTTC. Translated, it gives CASRPTGAYGYTF.

DNA for the CDR3: TGTGCCTGGAGTGTAGCTCAGCCTGGGGCCAACGTCCTGACTTTC. Its protein is CAWSVAQPGANVLTF. The chain has TRBV30 and TRBJ2-6; D not resolved. Trimming removed 0 bases at V and 2 bases at J, with 8 bases between. The CDR3 runs 15 residues. The V gene's germline CDR1 is GTSNPN and CDR2 SVGIG (reference sequence).

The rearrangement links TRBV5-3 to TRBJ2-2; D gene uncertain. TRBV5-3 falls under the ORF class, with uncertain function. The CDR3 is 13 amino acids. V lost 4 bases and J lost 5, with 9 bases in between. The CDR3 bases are TGTGCCAGAAGCACTGGGCCTACCGGGGAGCTGTTTTTT. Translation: CARSTGPTGELFF.

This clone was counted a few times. CDR3 residues: CASSLDLGYTGELFF. The CDR3 DNA reads TGTGCCAGCAGCTTAGATTTGGGATACACCGGGGAGCTGTTTTTT. The chain links TRBV7-2 to TRBJ2-2; no reliable D call. With 1 base removed from V and 3 bases from J, the gap between germline ends came to 9 bases. Germline CDR1 reads SGHTA; CDR2 reads FQGNSA. CDR3 length: 15 residues. Full variable domain (remainder filled in from reference TRBV7-2 and TRBJ2-2): GAGVSQSPSNKVTEKGKDVELRCDPISGHTALYWYRQSLGQGLEFLIYFQGNSAPDKSGLPSDRFSAERTGGSVSTLTIQRTQQEDSAVYLCASSLDLGYTGELFFGEGSRLTVL.

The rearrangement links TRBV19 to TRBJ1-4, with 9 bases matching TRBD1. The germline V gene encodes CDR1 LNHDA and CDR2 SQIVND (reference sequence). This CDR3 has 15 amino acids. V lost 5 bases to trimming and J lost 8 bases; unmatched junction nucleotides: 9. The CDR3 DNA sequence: TGTGCCAGTAGTGAGAACAGGGGGCGTCGGGAAAAACTGTTTTTT. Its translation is CASSENRGRREKLFF.

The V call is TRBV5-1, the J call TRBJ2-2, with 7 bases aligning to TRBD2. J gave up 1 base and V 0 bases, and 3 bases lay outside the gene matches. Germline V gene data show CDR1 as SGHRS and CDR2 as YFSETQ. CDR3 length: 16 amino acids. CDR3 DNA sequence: TGCGCCAGCAGCTTGGATATAGCGGGGAACACCGGGGAGCTGTTTTTT. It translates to CASSLDIAGNTGELFF.

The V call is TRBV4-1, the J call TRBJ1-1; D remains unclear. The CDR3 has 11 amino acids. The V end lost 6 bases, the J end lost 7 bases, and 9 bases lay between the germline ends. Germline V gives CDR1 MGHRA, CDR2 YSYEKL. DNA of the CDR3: TGCGCCAGCAGTAGCGGTATTGAAGCTTTCTTT. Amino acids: CASSSGIEAFF.

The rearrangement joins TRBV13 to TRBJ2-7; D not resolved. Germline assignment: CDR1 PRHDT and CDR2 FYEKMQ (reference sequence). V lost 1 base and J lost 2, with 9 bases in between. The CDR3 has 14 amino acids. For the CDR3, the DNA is TGTGCCAGCAGCTTAGTCACTTCCCCCTACGAGCAGTACTTC. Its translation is CASSLVTSPYEQYF.

This CDR3 is CAIRGQGLETQYF. The CDR3 bases are TGTGCCATCAGGGGACAGGGTCTGGAGACCCAGTACTTC. The chain recombines TRBV10-3 with TRBJ2-5; 9 positions match TRBD1. The CDR3 is made up of 13 amino acids. V lost 6 bases, J lost 5 bases, and 4 bases stayed unmatched. Germline V CDR1 and CDR2: ENHRY, SYGVKD.

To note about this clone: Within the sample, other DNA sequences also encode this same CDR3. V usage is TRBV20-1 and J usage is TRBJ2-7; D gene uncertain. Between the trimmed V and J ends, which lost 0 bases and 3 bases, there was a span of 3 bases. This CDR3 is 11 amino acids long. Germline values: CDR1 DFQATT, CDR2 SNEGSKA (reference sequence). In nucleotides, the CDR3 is TGCAGTGCTAGAGAGGTCTACGAGCAGTACTTC. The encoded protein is CSAREVYEQYF.

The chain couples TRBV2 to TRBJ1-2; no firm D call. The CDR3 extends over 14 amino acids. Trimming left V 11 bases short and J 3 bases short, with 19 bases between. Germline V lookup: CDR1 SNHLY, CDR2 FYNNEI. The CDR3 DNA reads TGTGCCGGAAGTACTCGAGGTTCTGACTATGGCTACACCTTC. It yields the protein CAGSTRGSDYGYTF.

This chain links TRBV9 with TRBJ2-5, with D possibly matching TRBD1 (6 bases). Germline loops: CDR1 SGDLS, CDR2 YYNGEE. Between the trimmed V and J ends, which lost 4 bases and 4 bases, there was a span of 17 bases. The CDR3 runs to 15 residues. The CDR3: CASSSAGVWGETQYF. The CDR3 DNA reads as TGTGCCAGCAGCTCGGCAGGGGTTTGGGGAGAGACCCAGTACTTC.

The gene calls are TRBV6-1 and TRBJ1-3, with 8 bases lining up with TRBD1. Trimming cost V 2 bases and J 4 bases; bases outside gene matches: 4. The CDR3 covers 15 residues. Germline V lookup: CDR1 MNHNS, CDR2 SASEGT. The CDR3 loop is CASSEMGQAGNTIYF. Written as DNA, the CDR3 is TGTGCCAGCAGTGAAATGGGACAGGCCGGAAACACCATATATTTT.

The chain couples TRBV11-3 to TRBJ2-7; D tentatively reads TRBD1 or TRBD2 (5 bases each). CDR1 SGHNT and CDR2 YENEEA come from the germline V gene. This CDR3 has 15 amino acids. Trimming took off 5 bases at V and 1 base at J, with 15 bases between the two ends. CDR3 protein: CASSPRPGSSYEQYF. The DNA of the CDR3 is TGTGCCAGCAGCCCCCGGCCAGGGAGTTCCTACGAGCAGTACTTC.

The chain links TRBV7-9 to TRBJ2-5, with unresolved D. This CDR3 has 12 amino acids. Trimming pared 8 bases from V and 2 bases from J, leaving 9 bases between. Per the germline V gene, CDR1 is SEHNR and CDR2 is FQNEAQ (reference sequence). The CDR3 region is CASEFRQETQYF. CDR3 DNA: TGTGCCAGCGAGTTCAGGCAAGAGACCCAGTACTTC.

CDR3 sequence reads: CATSRQGFGTDTQYF. As DNA, the CDR3 is TGTGCCACCAGCAGACAGGGGTTTGGCACAGATACGCAGTATTTT. The chain couples TRBV15 to TRBJ2-3, with D maybe TRBD1 (6 bases). From germline, CDR1 is LNHNV and CDR2 YYDKDF (reference sequence). This CDR3 region has 15 residues. Trimming shortened V by 2 bases and J by 1 base, and 10 bases separated the two germline ends.

CDR3 DNA: TGCGCCAGCAGTTGGGGGGGGCTTAGCGAGGGTGAGCAGTTCTTC. Translating gives CASSWGGLSEGEQFF. J is TRBJ2-1 and V is TRBV5-1; a possible D gene is TRBD2 (7 bases). CDR3 size: 15 residues. Looked up from germline, CDR1 is SGHRS and CDR2 is YFSETQ. Trimming removed 5 bases from V and 9 bases from J, with 21 bases in between.

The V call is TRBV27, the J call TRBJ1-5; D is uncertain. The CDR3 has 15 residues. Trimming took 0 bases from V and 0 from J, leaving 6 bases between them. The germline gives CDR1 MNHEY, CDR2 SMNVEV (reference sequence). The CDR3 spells CASSLSVSSNQPQHF. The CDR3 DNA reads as TGTGCCAGCAGTTTATCCGTCAGTAGCAATCAGCCCCAGCATTTT.

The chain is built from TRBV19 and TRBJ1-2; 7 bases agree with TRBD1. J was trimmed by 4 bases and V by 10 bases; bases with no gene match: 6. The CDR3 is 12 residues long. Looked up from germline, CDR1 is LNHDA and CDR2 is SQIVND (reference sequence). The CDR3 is CATGQAIYGYTF. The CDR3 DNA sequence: TGTGCCACCGGACAGGCGATCTATGGCTACACCTTC.

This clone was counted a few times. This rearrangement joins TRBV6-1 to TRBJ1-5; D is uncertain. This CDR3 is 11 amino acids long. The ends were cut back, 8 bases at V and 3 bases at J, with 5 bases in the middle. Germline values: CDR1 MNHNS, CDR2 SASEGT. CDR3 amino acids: CASGVNQPQHF. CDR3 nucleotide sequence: TGTGCCAGCGGAGTCAATCAGCCCCAGCATTTT.

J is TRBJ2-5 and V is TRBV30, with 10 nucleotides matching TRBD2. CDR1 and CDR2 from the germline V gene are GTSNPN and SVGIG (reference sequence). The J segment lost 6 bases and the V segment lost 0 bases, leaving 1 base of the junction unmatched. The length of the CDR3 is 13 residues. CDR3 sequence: CAWSVLAGQTQYF. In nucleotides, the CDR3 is TGTGCCTGGAGTGTACTAGCGGGGCAGACCCAGTACTTC.